Each of the 32 T cell receptor beta chains below was sequenced from the same sample in a study of CD8+ T cells in alopecia areata. Treatment given: oral pan-JAK inhibitor, 5-10 mg twice daily. It was cDNA, reverse transcribed from extracted RNA, that served as the sequencing template. Produced via immunoSEQ multiplex PCR; TCRdb's table is partial and in-frame only. The sample contains 95,000 to 110,000 clones, about nine tenths of which appear only once. The material was CD8+ T cells sorted from blood, obtained at approximately week 30, from a patient treated with tofacitinib. The receptor set was obtained from a human donor with alopecia areata.

In the case of this clone: This specimen includes other DNA sequences encoding the same CDR3. The chain has TRBV7-9 and TRBJ2-7, with unresolved D. The CDR3 loop spans 11 amino acids. Germline V gives CDR1 SEHNR, CDR2 FQNEAQ (reference sequence). Deletions cut 4 bases from V and 2 bases from J, with 3 bases between. CDR3 sequence reads: CASSSTYEQYF. DNA of the CDR3: TGTGCCAGCAGCTCGACCTACGAGCAGTACTTC.

The V gene is TRBV29-1, the J gene TRBJ1-2; TRBD1 is a possible D gene (6 bases). There are 13 residues in the CDR3. Germline CDR1 SQVTM, CDR2 ANQGSEA. Trimming removed 3 bases from V and 6 bases from J, with 14 bases in between. CDR3 in DNA: TGCAGCGTTGATCTTCGGGCAGGGGATGGCTACACCTTC. The encoded protein is CSVDLRAGDGYTF.

The chain links TRBV9 to TRBJ2-1; possibly TRBD2 for D (6 bases). The CDR3 is made up of 13 amino acids. Germline CDR1 and CDR2: SGDLS and YYNGEE. V was pared by 7 bases and J by 6 bases, with 14 bases between. CDR3 loop: CASGAGPLNEQFF. The CDR3 DNA is TGTGCCAGCGGTGCGGGACCCCTCAATGAGCAGTTCTTC.

This clone was seen a few times. DNA of the CDR3: TGTGCCAGCAGCTTAGACGGGCCTAGCGGGGGTTTCACAGATACGCAGTATTTT. Its protein product is CASSLDGPSGGFTDTQYF. This chain connects TRBV11-2 to TRBJ2-3; 10 nucleotides line up with TRBD2. The germline CDR1 and CDR2 sequences are SGHAT and FQNNGV. The CDR3 loop spans 18 amino acids. With V trimmed by 0 bases and J by 2 bases, 8 bases remained unmatched.

This chain joins TRBV5-1 and TRBJ2-6; D is ambiguous. CDR1 SGHRS and CDR2 YFSETQ come from the germline V gene. The CDR3 is 16 residues long. With 0 bases removed from V and 0 bases from J, the gap between germline ends came to 7 bases. The CDR3 loop is CASSLVTASGANVLTF. CDR3 coding DNA: TGCGCCAGCAGCTTGGTAACAGCCTCTGGGGCCAACGTCCTGACTTTC.

The V gene is TRBV4-1, the J gene TRBJ1-2; TRBD1 agrees at 9 bases. Germline V gene data show CDR1 as MGHRA and CDR2 as YSYEKL. J lost 4 bases, V lost 2 bases, and 5 bases had no gene match. The CDR3 totals 15 residues. The CDR3 loop is CASSQRTGDAYGYTF. For the CDR3, the DNA is TGCGCCAGCAGCCAACGGACAGGGGATGCCTATGGCTACACCTTC.

The chain recombines TRBV5-1 with TRBJ2-3; D ambiguous. The V gene's germline CDR1 is SGHRS and CDR2 YFSETQ. Trimming stripped 4 bases from V and 1 base from J, with 4 bases between. The CDR3 loop spans 12 amino acids. The CDR3 loop reads CASSPGTDTQYF. DNA for the CDR3: TGCGCCAGCAGCCCCGGCACAGATACGCAGTATTTT.

Comment on this clone: Other DNA sequences from this sample encode an identical CDR3 as well. This chain joins TRBV29-1 and TRBJ2-1; D is perhaps TRBD2 (6 bases). Trimming removed 1 base at V and 3 bases at J, with 16 bases between. This CDR3 region has 16 residues. Germline CDR1 is SQVTM and CDR2 is ANQGSEA. The CDR3 loop is CSVEGQGGIGYNEQFF. The CDR3 nucleotides read TGCAGCGTTGAAGGTCAGGGCGGGATAGGCTACAATGAGCAGTTCTTC.

This rearrangement joins TRBV7-9 to TRBJ2-7; 7 bases fit TRBD2. Germline-derived CDR1 and CDR2 are SEHNR and FQNEAQ (reference sequence). V gave up 3 bases and J gave up 5 bases; unmatched junction bases: 7. The CDR3 extends over 14 amino acids. The CDR3 coding sequence is TGTGCCAGCAGCTTGGGAGGGACTGGGGACGAGCAGTACTTC. Translated, it gives CASSLGGTGDEQYF.

The chain joins TRBV6-6 to TRBJ2-1; no clear D. The CDR3 has 16 amino acids. V lost 5 bases and J lost 0, with 14 bases in between. Germline V gives CDR1 MNHNY, CDR2 SVGAGI (reference sequence). CDR3 bases: TGTGCCAGCAGTCCGAATATTCAAAGCTCCTACAATGAGCAGTTCTTC. Translation: CASSPNIQSSYNEQFF.

The chain is built from TRBV30 and TRBJ2-7, with D possibly being TRBD2 (5 bases). CDR1 is GTSNPN, CDR2 SVGIG, per germline (reference sequence). Deletions cut 6 bases from V and 3 bases from J, with 15 bases between. The CDR3 runs to 13 residues. In DNA form, the CDR3 reads TGTGCCTGCCTCGGGGATACCTACTACGAGCAGTACTTC. Translating gives CACLGDTYYEQYF.

The chain uses TRBV27 and TRBJ2-1, with D possibly TRBD2 on 5 matching bases. CDR3 length: 13 amino acids. CDR1 is MNHEY, CDR2 SMNVEV, per germline (reference sequence). V was pared by 3 bases and J by 5 bases, with 8 bases between. CDR3 amino acids: CASSLPGNNEQFF. CDR3 nucleotide sequence: TGTGCCAGCAGTTTGCCGGGGAACAATGAGCAGTTCTTC.

The gene calls are TRBV11-2 and TRBJ2-2; perhaps D is TRBD1 or TRBD2 (5 bases each). The CDR3 runs to 14 residues. The germline V and J ends were trimmed by 7 bases and 1 base, with 10 bases remaining between them. Germline V gene data show CDR1 as SGHAT and CDR2 as FQNNGV. CDR3: CASMGRMNTGELFF. CDR3 coding DNA: TGTGCCAGCATGGGACGGATGAACACCGGGGAGCTGTTTTTT.

The V call is TRBV7-9, the J call TRBJ2-6; tentatively, D is TRBD1 (6 bases). The germline V and J ends were trimmed by 8 bases and 4 bases, with 21 bases remaining between them. CDR3 length: 17 amino acids. Germline V gene sequence: CDR1 SEHNR, CDR2 FQNEAQ (reference sequence). CDR3 in amino acids: CASRRPLQGPGANVLTF. CDR3 nucleotide sequence: TGTGCCAGCCGCCGCCCCCTACAGGGTCCGGGGGCCAACGTCCTGACTTTC. The full variable domain, with the rest looked up from reference TRBV7-9 and TRBJ2-6, is DTGVSQNPRHKITKRGQNVTFRCDPISEHNRLYWYRQTLGQGPEFLTYFQNEAQLEKSRLLSDRFSAERPKGSFSTLEIQRTEQGDSAMYLCASRRPLQGPGANVLTFGAGSRLTVL.

The rearrangement uses TRBV7-9 and TRBJ2-7, with 10 bases lining up with TRBD1. V lost 0 bases to trimming and J lost 2 bases; unmatched junction nucleotides: 1. Germline CDR1 reads SEHNR; CDR2 reads FQNEAQ (reference sequence). The CDR3 totals 15 residues. CDR3 nucleotide sequence: TGTGCCAGCAGCTTAGCGGGACAGGGGCCCTACGAGCAGTACTTC. Translation gives CASSLAGQGPYEQYF.

Note on this clone: One junction end does not reproduce the germline sequence, and a read error may be involved. The J gene is TRBJ1-1, the V gene TRBV28, with 10 positions matching TRBD1. The CDR3 has 17 amino acids. Germline-derived CDR1 and CDR2 are MDHEN and SYDVKM. CDR3 loop: CASINPRDRGVKTEAFF. CDR3 bases: TGTGCCAGCATAAACCCCCGGGACAGGGGAGTGAAAACTGAAGCTTTCTTT.

The chain employs TRBV7-9 and TRBJ2-7, with 8 nucleotides matching TRBD2. From germline, CDR1 is SEHNR and CDR2 FQNEAQ (reference sequence). V shed 3 bases, J shed 2 bases, and the junction held 6 bases outside the gene matches. The CDR3 is 15 amino acids. The CDR3 DNA sequence: TGTGCCAGCAGCTTTGGAGCGGGAGAAACCTACGAGCAGTACTTC. Protein sequence: CASSFGAGETYEQYF.

The DNA of the CDR3 is TGCGCCAGCAGCCAAGATCGCCAGGGCTCGGACGAGCAGTACTTC. Protein: CASSQDRQGSDEQYF. V usage is TRBV4-1 and J usage is TRBJ2-7, with D perhaps TRBD1 (5 bases). The CDR3 extends over 15 amino acids. Trimming pared 0 bases from V and 5 bases from J, leaving 14 bases between. Germline lookup yields CDR1 MGHRA and CDR2 YSYEKL.

The rearrangement joins TRBV4-1 to TRBJ2-7; D possibly corresponds to TRBD1 (5 bases). This CDR3 comprises 13 residues. Germline V CDR1 and CDR2: MGHRA, YSYEKL. Trimming pared 1 base from V and 7 bases from J, leaving 11 bases between. CDR3 sequence: CASSQAGWTEQYF. DNA of the CDR3: TGCGCCAGCAGCCAAGCGGGCTGGACAGAGCAGTACTTC.

V gene TRBV27 combines with J gene TRBJ2-1; the match to TRBD2 covers 8 bases. CDR1 is MNHEY, CDR2 SMNVEV, per germline (reference sequence). V dropped 5 bases and J dropped 5; count of bases not matched to a gene: 8. The CDR3 length is 15 residues. The CDR3 coding sequence is TGTGCCAGCAGTCACTTTAGCGGGGTAGACAATGAGCAGTTCTTC. Translation gives CASSHFSGVDNEQFF.

V gene TRBV27 combines with J gene TRBJ2-7; tentatively, D is TRBD1 or TRBD2 (5 bases each). This CDR3 region has 14 residues. The germline CDR1 and CDR2 sequences are MNHEY and SMNVEV (reference sequence). Trimming pared 5 bases from V and 5 bases from J, leaving 16 bases between. CDR3 loop: CASSLTGAPDEQYF. CDR3 in DNA: TGTGCCAGCAGTCTTACCGGGGCCCCCGACGAGCAGTACTTC.

This CDR3 is CASSLDQWTGMDIQYF. DNA of the CDR3: TGTGCCAGCAGCTTAGATCAATGGACAGGGATGGACATTCAGTACTTC. This chain joins TRBV11-2 and TRBJ2-4; 8 nucleotides line up with TRBD1. The V gene end was trimmed by 0 bases and the J gene end by 8 bases; junction bases not matched to a gene: 9. Per germline, CDR1 SGHAT and CDR2 FQNNGV. The CDR3 has 16 amino acids.

V and J are TRBV19 and TRBJ2-3; 12 bases line up with TRBD2. The V gene's germline CDR1 is LNHDA and CDR2 SQIVND (reference sequence). With V trimmed by 5 bases and J by 5 bases, 8 bases remained unmatched. This CDR3 comprises 16 residues. In DNA form, the CDR3 reads TGTGCCAGTAGTCTTCTAGCGGGGGGGCCGGTAGATACGCAGTATTTT. Translated: CASSLLAGGPVDTQYF.

V is TRBV7-9 and J is TRBJ2-5; D is unresolved. The germline V and J ends were trimmed by 5 bases and 1 base, with 5 bases remaining between them. This CDR3 is built from 12 residues. Per germline, CDR1 SEHNR and CDR2 FQNEAQ (reference sequence). CDR3 protein: CASSGSQETQYF. DNA for the CDR3: TGTGCCAGCAGCGGCAGCCAAGAGACCCAGTACTTC.

The chain is built from TRBV6-1 and TRBJ2-7; 7 nucleotides agree with TRBD2. The length of the CDR3 is 13 residues. CDR1 and CDR2 (germline): MNHNS, SASEGT. Germline trimming cut 5 bases from V and 6 bases from J; bases unmatched to any gene: 7. In DNA form, the CDR3 reads TGTGCCAGCAGTACCCGACTAGCACCCGAGCAGTACTTC. This sequence encodes CASSTRLAPEQYF.

This rearrangement joins TRBV7-8 to TRBJ1-2, with a weak D call TRBD1 (6 bases). CDR1 is SGHVS and CDR2 is FQNEAQ in the germline V gene. The CDR3 loop spans 14 amino acids. Between the trimmed V and J ends, which lost 4 bases and 8 bases, there was a span of 17 bases. CDR3 sequence (DNA): TGTGCCAGCAGCTCACACAGGGCCCTCGGAGGCTACACCTTC. As protein: CASSSHRALGGYTF.

This clone was seen a few times. The chain links TRBV7-9 to TRBJ2-2, with D perhaps TRBD1 (5 bases). From germline, CDR1 is SEHNR and CDR2 FQNEAQ (reference sequence). CDR3 length: 18 amino acids. V shed 5 bases and J shed 0 bases, with 19 bases lying between them. CDR3 nucleotide sequence: TGTGCCAGCAGCCTAGGGGTTGTACGCGGAGCGAACACCGGGGAGCTGTTTTTT. Protein sequence: CASSLGVVRGANTGELFF.

The rearrangement uses TRBV6-6 and TRBJ2-1, with 7 bases fitting TRBD2. The CDR3 has 15 amino acids. V gave up 8 bases and J gave up 1 base; unmatched junction bases: 8. Per the germline V gene, CDR1 is MNHNY and CDR2 is SVGAGI (reference sequence). CDR3: CASESLAASYNEQFF. CDR3 nucleotides: TGTGCCAGCGAATCGCTAGCGGCTTCCTACAATGAGCAGTTCTTC.

The genes are TRBV10-3 and TRBJ1-5; D gene unclear. The V gene lost 0 bases and the J gene lost 3 bases, with 9 bases spanning the gap. The CDR3 extends over 15 amino acids. The germline V gene has CDR1 ENHRY and CDR2 SYGVKD. The CDR3 loop reads CAISESIGDNQPQHF. For the CDR3, the DNA is TGTGCCATCAGTGAGTCAATTGGGGACAATCAGCCCCAGCATTTT.

The chain recombines TRBV28 with TRBJ1-1; D is unclear. V lost 1 base and J lost 0, with 6 bases in between. In germline, CDR1 is MDHEN, CDR2 SYDVKM. CDR3 length: 14 residues. The CDR3 nucleotides read TGTGCCAGCAGTTTATTCCCACTGAACACTGAAGCTTTCTTT. Encoded protein: CASSLFPLNTEAFF.

The genes are TRBV29-1 and TRBJ2-7; D is perhaps TRBD2 (6 bases). This CDR3 region has 13 residues. Germline V gene lookup returns CDR1 SQVTM and CDR2 ANQGSEA. V was pared by 4 bases and J by 0 bases, with 10 bases between. The DNA of the CDR3 is TGCAGCGTTGGGGACTCGACCTCCTACGAGCAGTACTTC. This translates into CSVGDSTSYEQYF.

V is TRBV27 and J is TRBJ1-2; the D is unclear. CDR3 length: 13 amino acids. The germline V and J ends were trimmed by 6 bases and 10 bases, with 18 bases remaining between them. CDR1 MNHEY and CDR2 SMNVEV come from the germline V gene (reference sequence). CDR3 in amino acids: CASSSGPTEDYTF. The CDR3 DNA reads TGTGCCAGCAGCAGCGGCCCGACGGAAGACTACACCTTC.